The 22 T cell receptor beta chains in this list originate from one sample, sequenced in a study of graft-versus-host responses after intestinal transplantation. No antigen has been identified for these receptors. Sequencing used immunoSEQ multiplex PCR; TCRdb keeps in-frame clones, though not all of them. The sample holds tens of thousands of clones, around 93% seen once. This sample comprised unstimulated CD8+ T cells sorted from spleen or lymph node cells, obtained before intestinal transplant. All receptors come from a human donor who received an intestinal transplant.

CDR3 sequence: CASSLKGVPANTEAFF. For the CDR3, the DNA is TGTGCCAGCAGCTTAAAGGGAGTCCCGGCGAACACTGAAGCTTTCTTT. The chain employs TRBV7-9 and TRBJ1-1; D gene ambiguous. Germline V gene sequence: CDR1 SEHNR, CDR2 FQNEAQ (reference sequence). The CDR3 has 16 amino acids. V was cut by 2 bases and J by 1 base, with 14 bases left in between.

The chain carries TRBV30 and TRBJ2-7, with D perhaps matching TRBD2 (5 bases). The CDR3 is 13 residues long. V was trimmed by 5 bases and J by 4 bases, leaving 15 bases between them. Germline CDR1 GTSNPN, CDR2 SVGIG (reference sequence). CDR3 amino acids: CAWAPGIGYEQYF. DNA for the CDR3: TGTGCCTGGGCCCCGGGGATAGGGTACGAGCAGTACTTC.

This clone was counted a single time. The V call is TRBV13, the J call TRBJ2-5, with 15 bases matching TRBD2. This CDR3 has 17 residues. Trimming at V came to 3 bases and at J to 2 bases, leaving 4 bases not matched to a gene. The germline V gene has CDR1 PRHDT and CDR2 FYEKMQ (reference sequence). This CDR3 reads CASSLGLAGGWQETQYF. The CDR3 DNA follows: TGTGCCAGCAGCTTGGGACTAGCGGGAGGCTGGCAAGAGACCCAGTACTTC.

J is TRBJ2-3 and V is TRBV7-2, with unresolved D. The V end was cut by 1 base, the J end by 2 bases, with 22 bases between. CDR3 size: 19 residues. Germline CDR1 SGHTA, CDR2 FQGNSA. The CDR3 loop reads CASSLVPLGGDLDTDTQYF. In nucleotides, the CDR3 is TGTGCCAGCAGCTTAGTACCCTTAGGCGGTGACCTCGACACAGATACGCAGTATTTT.

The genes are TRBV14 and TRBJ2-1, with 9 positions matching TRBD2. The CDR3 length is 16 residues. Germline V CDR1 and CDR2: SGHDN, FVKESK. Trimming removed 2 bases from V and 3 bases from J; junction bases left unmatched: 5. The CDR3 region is CASSQLAGAYYNEQFF. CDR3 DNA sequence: TGTGCCAGCAGCCAATTAGCGGGAGCTTACTACAATGAGCAGTTCTTC.

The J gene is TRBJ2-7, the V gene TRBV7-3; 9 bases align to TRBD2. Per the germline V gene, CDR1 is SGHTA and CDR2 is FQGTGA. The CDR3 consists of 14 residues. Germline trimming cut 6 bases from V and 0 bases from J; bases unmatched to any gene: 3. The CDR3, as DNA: TGTGCCAGCAGTATTAGCGGGGGCTCCTACGAGCAGTACTTC. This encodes CASSISGGSYEQYF.

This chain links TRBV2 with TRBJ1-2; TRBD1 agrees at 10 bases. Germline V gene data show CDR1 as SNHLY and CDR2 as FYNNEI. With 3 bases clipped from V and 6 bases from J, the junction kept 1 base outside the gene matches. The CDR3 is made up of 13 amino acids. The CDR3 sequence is CASSEDRGNGYTF. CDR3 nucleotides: TGTGCCAGCAGTGAGGACAGGGGGAATGGCTACACCTTC.

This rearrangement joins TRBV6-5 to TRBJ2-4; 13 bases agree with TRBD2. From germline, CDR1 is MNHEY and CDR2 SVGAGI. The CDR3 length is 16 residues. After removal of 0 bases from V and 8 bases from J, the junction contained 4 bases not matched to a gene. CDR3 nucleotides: TGTGCCAGCAGTTACTCGACTAGCGGGGGGTCGGACATTCAGTACTTC. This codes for CASSYSTSGGSDIQYF.

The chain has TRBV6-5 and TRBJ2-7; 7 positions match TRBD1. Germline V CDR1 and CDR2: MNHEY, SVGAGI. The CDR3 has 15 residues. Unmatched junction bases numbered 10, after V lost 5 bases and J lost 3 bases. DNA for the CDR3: TGTGCCAGCAGTCCTAACAGGGGCTCCCACTACGAGCAGTACTTC. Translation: CASSPNRGSHYEQYF.

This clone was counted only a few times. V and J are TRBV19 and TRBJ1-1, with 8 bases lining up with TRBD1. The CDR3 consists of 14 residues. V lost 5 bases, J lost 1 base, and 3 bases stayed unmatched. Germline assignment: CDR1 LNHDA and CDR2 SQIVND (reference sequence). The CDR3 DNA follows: TGTGCCAGTAGTGAAGGACAGGGGAACACTGAAGCTTTCTTT. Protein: CASSEGQGNTEAFF.

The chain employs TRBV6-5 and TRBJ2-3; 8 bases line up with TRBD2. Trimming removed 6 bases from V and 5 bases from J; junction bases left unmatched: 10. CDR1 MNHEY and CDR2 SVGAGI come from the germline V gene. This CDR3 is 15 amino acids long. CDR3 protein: CASRPQAGVRDTQYF. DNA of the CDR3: TGTGCCAGCAGACCCCAAGCGGGGGTAAGAGATACGCAGTATTTT.

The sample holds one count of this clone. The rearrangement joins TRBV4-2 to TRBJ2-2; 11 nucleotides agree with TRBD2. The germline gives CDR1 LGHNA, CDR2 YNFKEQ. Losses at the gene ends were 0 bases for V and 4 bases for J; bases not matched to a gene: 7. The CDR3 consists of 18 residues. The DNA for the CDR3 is TGTGCCAGCAGCCAAGAAATTAGCGGGGGGGCCGCCACCGGGGAGCTGTTTTTT. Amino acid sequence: CASSQEISGGAATGELFF.

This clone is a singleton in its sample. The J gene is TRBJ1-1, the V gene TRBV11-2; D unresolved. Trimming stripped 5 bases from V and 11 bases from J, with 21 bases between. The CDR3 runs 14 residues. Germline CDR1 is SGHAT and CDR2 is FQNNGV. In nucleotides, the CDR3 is TGTGCCAGCAGCCCGGGATGGGCGTTTCTATGGGCTTTCTTT. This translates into CASSPGWAFLWAFF. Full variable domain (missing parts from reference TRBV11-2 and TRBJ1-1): EAGVAQSPRYKIIEKRQSVAFWCNPISGHATLYWYQQILGQGPKLLIQFQNNGVVDDSQLPKDRFSAERLKGVDSTLKIQPAKLEDSAVYLCASSPGWAFLWAFFGQGTRLTVV.

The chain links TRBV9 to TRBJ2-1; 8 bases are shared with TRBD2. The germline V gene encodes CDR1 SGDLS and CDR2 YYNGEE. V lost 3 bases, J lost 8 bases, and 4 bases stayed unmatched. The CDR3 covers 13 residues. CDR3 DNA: TGTGCCAGCAGCGCGGGGGGGGGAGATGAGCAGTTCTTC. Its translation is CASSAGGGDEQFF.

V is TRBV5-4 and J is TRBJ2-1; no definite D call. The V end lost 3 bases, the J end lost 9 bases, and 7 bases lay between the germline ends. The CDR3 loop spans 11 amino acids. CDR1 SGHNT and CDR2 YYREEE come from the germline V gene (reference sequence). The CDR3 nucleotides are TGTGCCAGCAGCTCCCTACGTGAGCAGTTCTTC. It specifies CASSSLREQFF.

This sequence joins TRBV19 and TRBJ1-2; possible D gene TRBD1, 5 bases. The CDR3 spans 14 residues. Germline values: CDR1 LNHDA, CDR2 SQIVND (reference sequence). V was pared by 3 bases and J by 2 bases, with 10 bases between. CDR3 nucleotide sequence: TGTGCCAGTAGTATCCAGGGTTTAAACTATGGCTACACCTTC. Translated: CASSIQGLNYGYTF.

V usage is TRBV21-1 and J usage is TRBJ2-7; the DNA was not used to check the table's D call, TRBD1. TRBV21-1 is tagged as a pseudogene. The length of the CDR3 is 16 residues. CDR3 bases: TGTGCCAGCAGCAAAAGGGGGAGCTTGAGCTCCTACGAGCAGTACTTC. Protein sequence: CASSKRGSLSSYEQYF.

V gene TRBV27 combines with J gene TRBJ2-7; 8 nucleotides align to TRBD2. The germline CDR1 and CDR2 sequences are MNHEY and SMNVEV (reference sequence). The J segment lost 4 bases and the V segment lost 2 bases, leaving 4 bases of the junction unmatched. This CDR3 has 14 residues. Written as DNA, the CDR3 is TGTGCCAGCAGTTTAGGGCTAGCGGGTTACGAGCAGTACTTC. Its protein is CASSLGLAGYEQYF.

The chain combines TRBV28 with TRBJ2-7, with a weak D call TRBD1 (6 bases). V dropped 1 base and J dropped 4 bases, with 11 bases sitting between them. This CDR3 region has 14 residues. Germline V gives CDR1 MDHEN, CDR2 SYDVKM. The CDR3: CASSLFRGGYEQYF. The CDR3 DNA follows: TGTGCCAGCAGTTTATTCAGGGGTGGATACGAGCAGTACTTC. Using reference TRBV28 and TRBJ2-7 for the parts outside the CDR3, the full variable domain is DVKVTQSSRYLVKRTGEKVFLECVQDMDHENMFWYRQDPGLGLRLIYFSYDVKMKEKGDIPEGYSVSREKKERFSLILESASTNQTSMYLCASSLFRGGYEQYFGPGTRLTVT.

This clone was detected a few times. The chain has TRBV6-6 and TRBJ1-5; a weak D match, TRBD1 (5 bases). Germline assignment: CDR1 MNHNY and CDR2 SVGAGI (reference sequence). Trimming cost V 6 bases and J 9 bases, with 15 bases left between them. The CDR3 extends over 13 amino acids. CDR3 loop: CASRADSSPPQHF. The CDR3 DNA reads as TGTGCCAGCAGGGCCGACAGTTCTCCGCCCCAGCATTTT.

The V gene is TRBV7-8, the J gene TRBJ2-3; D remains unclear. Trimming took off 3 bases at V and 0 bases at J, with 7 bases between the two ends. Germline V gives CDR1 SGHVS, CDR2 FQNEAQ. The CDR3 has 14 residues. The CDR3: CASSFLFSTDTQYF. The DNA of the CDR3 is TGTGCCAGCAGCTTCCTATTTAGCACAGATACGCAGTATTTT.

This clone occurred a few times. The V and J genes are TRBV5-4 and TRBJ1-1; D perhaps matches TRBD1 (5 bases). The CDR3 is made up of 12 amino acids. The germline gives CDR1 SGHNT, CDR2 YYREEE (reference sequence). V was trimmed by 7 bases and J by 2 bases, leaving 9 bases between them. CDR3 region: CASGRGNTEAFF. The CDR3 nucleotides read TGTGCCAGCGGGAGGGGAAACACTGAAGCTTTCTTT.